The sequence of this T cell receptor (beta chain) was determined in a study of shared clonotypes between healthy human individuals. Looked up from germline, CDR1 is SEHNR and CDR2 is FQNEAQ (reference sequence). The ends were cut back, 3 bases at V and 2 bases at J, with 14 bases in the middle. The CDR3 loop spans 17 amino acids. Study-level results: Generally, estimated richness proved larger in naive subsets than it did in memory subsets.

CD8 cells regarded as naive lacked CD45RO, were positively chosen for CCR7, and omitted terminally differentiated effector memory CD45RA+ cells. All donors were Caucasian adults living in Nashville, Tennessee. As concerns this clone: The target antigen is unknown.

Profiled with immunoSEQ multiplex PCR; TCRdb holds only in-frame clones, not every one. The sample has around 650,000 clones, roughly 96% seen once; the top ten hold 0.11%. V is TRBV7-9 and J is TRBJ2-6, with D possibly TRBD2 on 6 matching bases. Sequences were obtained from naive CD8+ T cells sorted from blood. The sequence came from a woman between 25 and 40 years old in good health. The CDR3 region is CASSLAGGKAGANVLTF. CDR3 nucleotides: TGTGCCAGCAGCTTGGCAGGAGGGAAGGCTGGGGCCAACGTCCTGACTTTC.